This T cell receptor (beta chain) was identified in a study of blood T cell repertoires in COVID-19. Across the whole study: Sources were T cells, B-cell-depleted T cells, or PBMCs; the material itself was cDNA or gDNA.

Trimming at V came to 4 bases and at J to 0 bases, leaving 16 bases not matched to a gene. CDR3 length: 21 residues. Germline loops: CDR1 MNHEY, CDR2 SMNVEV (reference sequence). In the original processing: Nucleated cell counts were estimated from reference gene primer amplification. Sequencing was performed with immunoSEQ multiplex PCR; in TCRdb, only in-frame clones are kept and a portion is missing. V and J calls and clone size are copied from that table; D and trimming were computed from the DNA. The data show roughly 220,000 clones, about 88% seen once. The chain has TRBV27 and TRBJ2-7; 15 bases fit TRBD2. The sample was peripheral blood. The clonotype originates from a woman in her forties or fifties with COVID-19, enrolled during active disease. CDR3 nucleotide sequence: TGTGCCAGCAGTTCCATAACTTCTCCGGGACTAGCGGGGGGAAGCTCCTACGAGCAGTACTTC. Protein: CASSSITSPGLAGGSSYEQYF.